This T cell receptor (beta chain) was captured in a study of identical twins. J lost 12 bases, V lost 2 bases, and 13 bases had no gene match. This CDR3 comprises 15 residues. Germline CDR1 SGHTA, CDR2 FQGTGA. Unique molecular identifiers were present on the cDNA, and a universal primer site came from template switching. TCRdb re-called the 5' RACE reads through MiXCR, storing one row per CDR3 protein. The profile covers about 700,000 distinct CDR3 sequences, with under 9% appearing a single time and 0.98% taken by the ten largest. Each donor (without exception) was a healthy Caucasian. This same sample was also taken into another study, of yellow fever vaccine responses in identical twins.

Material: PBMCs. The clonotype was recovered from a woman under 30 in good health. V and J are TRBV7-3 and TRBJ2-1; 7 bases are shared with TRBD1. The CDR3 here is CASSLDPAIEGAQFF. Written as DNA, the CDR3 is TGTGCCAGCAGCTTAGACCCAGCTATTGAGGGGGCGCAGTTCTTC.